The rows below give T cell receptor beta chains drawn from one sample of a study of T cell responses to AZD1222 COVID-19 vaccine. Generated by immunoSEQ multiplex PCR, the TCRdb table keeps only in-frame clones and is missing some. The sample includes about 130,000 clones, roughly 90% seen only once; the top ten take 1.1%. The sequences come from peripheral blood, collected 28 days after the second AZD1222 dose. The receptors were gathered from an adult who received the AZD1222 COVID-19 vaccine. Each CDR3 is given with its conserved first and last residue. The order of the fields is J gene, V gene, CDR3 protein.

j_call: TRBJ2-2; v_call: TRBV7-2; cdr3_aa: CASSSDRVKNTGELFF
j_call: TRBJ1-1; v_call: TRBV10-2; cdr3_aa: CASSESRGWQAFF
j_call: TRBJ2-2; v_call: TRBV18; cdr3_aa: CASSPGQGAGTGELFF
j_call: TRBJ2-3; v_call: TRBV7-2; cdr3_aa: CASSVRGAGTDTQYF
j_call: TRBJ1-4; v_call: TRBV30; cdr3_aa: CAWRYRGAGEKLFF
j_call: TRBJ1-1; v_call: TRBV2; cdr3_aa: CASSETGREAFF
j_call: TRBJ1-1; v_call: TRBV2; cdr3_aa: CASSEEKNTEAFF
j_call: TRBJ2-7; v_call: TRBV5-1; cdr3_aa: CASSASGTGPYEQYF
j_call: TRBJ1-1; v_call: TRBV11-2; cdr3_aa: CASSLRVAGEGNTEAFF
j_call: TRBJ2-2; v_call: TRBV2; cdr3_aa: CASHRLAGAVGELFF
j_call: TRBJ1-6; v_call: TRBV27; cdr3_aa: CASSLSARSPLHF
j_call: TRBJ1-2; v_call: TRBV30; cdr3_aa: CAWDRDSYGYTF
j_call: TRBJ2-7; v_call: TRBV10-3; cdr3_aa: CAISESTPGQISYEQYF
j_call: TRBJ1-1; v_call: TRBV7-8; cdr3_aa: CASSLVGVSGFNTEAFF
j_call: TRBJ2-4; v_call: TRBV4-3; cdr3_aa: CASSQDAATLAGEDIQYF
j_call: TRBJ1-1; v_call: TRBV9; cdr3_aa: CASSVGDANPRGTEAFF
j_call: TRBJ1-1; v_call: TRBV4-3; cdr3_aa: CASSQMGGTEAFF
j_call: TRBJ2-2; v_call: TRBV25-1; cdr3_aa: CASSEYSATGELFF
j_call: TRBJ1-2; v_call: TRBV30; cdr3_aa: CAWQGANGYTF
j_call: TRBJ2-1; v_call: TRBV11-2; cdr3_aa: CASSIRTGGNNEQFF
j_call: TRBJ2-2; v_call: TRBV29-1; cdr3_aa: CSVTPRNTGELFF
j_call: TRBJ2-7; v_call: TRBV6-2/TRBV6-3; cdr3_aa: CASSYSPWQLTYEQYF
j_call: TRBJ2-2; v_call: TRBV18; cdr3_aa: CASSPSDMMNTGELFF
j_call: TRBJ2-1; v_call: TRBV7-2; cdr3_aa: CASSLPAGTAYNEQFF
j_call: TRBJ2-1; v_call: TRBV27; cdr3_aa: CASTPAGSRSYNEQFF
j_call: TRBJ2-2; v_call: TRBV29-1; cdr3_aa: CSVVGQGAGELFF
j_call: TRBJ1-4; v_call: TRBV7-6; cdr3_aa: CASSLAGGKVEKLFF
j_call: TRBJ1-5; v_call: TRBV24-1; cdr3_aa: CATSGGQGQGPQHF
j_call: TRBJ2-2; v_call: TRBV7-6; cdr3_aa: CASSFSGGKNTGELFF
j_call: TRBJ1-5; v_call: TRBV6-5; cdr3_aa: CASKPTGQNQPQHF
j_call: TRBJ2-2; v_call: TRBV4-1; cdr3_aa: CASSQASGANTGELFF
j_call: TRBJ1-1; v_call: TRBV19; cdr3_aa: CASSTRASGTEAFF